The subject of this entry is one T cell receptor beta chain. What it recognizes is unknown. The data derive from a study of identical twins. Carrying unique molecular identifiers, the cDNA also gained a universal primer site through template switching. In TCRdb, the 5' RACE reads were re-called with MiXCR into one record per CDR3 protein. The sample includes 600,000 to 850,000 distinct CDR3 sequences, about 18% of them seen just once. General observations from the study: The same donors were not followed; conclusions instead depended on cross-sectional statistical analysis.

This sample was shared with a second study, whose subject was T cells expressing NK-cell markers.

The clonotype comes from a young woman in good health. Sample: PBMCs.

For the CDR3, the DNA is TGCAGCGTGGCTGGGGGCGAGCAGTACTTC. This gives the protein CSVAGGEQYF. The chain links TRBV29-1 to TRBJ2-7; either TRBD1 or TRBD2 may fit D (5 bases each). The CDR3 contains 10 residues. Trimming removed 6 bases from V and 6 bases from J, with 9 bases in between. Germline loops: CDR1 SQVTM, CDR2 ANQGSEA.